This entry features one TCR beta chain sequence. The antigen remains undetermined. TCRdb passed the 5' RACE reads through MiXCR, listing each CDR3 protein once. The sample includes approximately 530,000 distinct CDR3 sequences, about 20% of them seen just once. The source of the sample is a study of identical twins. Notes on the study in general: Not following the same donors, the study drew its conclusions from cross-sectional statistical analysis. Shared out-of-frame alpha sequences (those common to twins) showed excess low generation probability. Invariant MAIT and iNKT cells could partly confound zero-insertion analyses.

The CDR3 has 13 residues. Trimming cost V 4 bases and J 6 bases; bases outside gene matches: 8. From germline, CDR1 is DFQATT and CDR2 SNEGSKA (reference sequence). The same data also went into a second study, on yellow fever vaccine responses in identical twins.

The chain couples TRBV20-1 to TRBJ2-7; 8 nucleotides agree with TRBD1. Source material: CD4+ T cells sorted from blood. The sequence derives from a woman between 18 and 29 years old in good health. The CDR3 here is CSATSPGGFEQYV. For the CDR3, the DNA is TGCAGTGCTACGTCGCCAGGGGGCTTCGAGCAGTACGTC.